These 18 T cell receptor beta chains were sequenced from one sample in a study of T cell responses to AZD1222 COVID-19 vaccine. TCRdb's copy holds only in-frame clones and misses some; the assay was immunoSEQ multiplex PCR. This sample yields approximately 220,000 clones, of which more than 85% are seen a single time; approximately 1% belongs to the top ten. The input for sequencing was peripheral blood, taken on day 0 of MenACWY control vaccination. Receptor source: an adult in good health.

The rearrangement joins TRBV11-3 to TRBJ2-1; 8 bases are shared with TRBD2. V was pared by 6 bases and J by 1 base, with 11 bases of the junction left unmatched. The CDR3 length is 17 residues. Germline-derived CDR1 and CDR2 are SGHNT and YENEEA. For the CDR3, the DNA is TGTGCCAGCAGTCAAAGGAGCGGGGGCCTGTCCTACAATGAGCAGTTCTTC. Protein product: CASSQRSGGLSYNEQFF.

The chain uses TRBV19 and TRBJ1-5; weak D call: TRBD1 (6 bases). Trimming cost V 0 bases and J 1 base, with 16 bases left between them. The CDR3 extends over 18 amino acids. Germline V CDR1 and CDR2: LNHDA, SQIVND (reference sequence). The CDR3, as DNA: TGTGCCAGTAGTATAGAAGGGCGACAGGCGGGGAGCAATCAGCCCCAGCATTTT. Translation: CASSIEGRQAGSNQPQHF.

This chain connects TRBV5-1 to TRBJ1-4; TRBD1 agrees at 7 bases. Germline V gene lookup returns CDR1 SGHRS and CDR2 YFSETQ. Losses at the gene ends were 3 bases for V and 8 bases for J; bases not matched to a gene: 7. There are 14 residues in the CDR3. CDR3 DNA: TGCGCCAGCAGCTCTGGACAGGCCCGGGAAAAACTGTTTTTT. Its protein product is CASSSGQAREKLFF. The whole variable domain, remainder taken from reference TRBV5-1 and TRBJ1-4, is KAGVTQTPRYLIKTRGQQVTLSCSPISGHRSVSWYQQTPGQGLQFLFEYFSETQRNKGNFPGRFSGRQFSNSRSEMNVSTLELGDSALYLCASSSGQAREKLFFGSGTQLSVL.

The chain carries TRBV19 and TRBJ1-5; D unresolved. Germline V gives CDR1 LNHDA, CDR2 SQIVND (reference sequence). This CDR3 has 15 residues. Trimming removed 3 bases from V and 7 bases from J, with 16 bases in between. CDR3 loop: CASSIGQQIGQPQHF. In DNA, the CDR3 is TGTGCCAGTAGTATTGGTCAACAGATCGGACAGCCCCAGCATTTT.

In this sample, this clone turned up once. This chain links TRBV19 with TRBJ2-2; TRBD1 matches 10 bases. The CDR3 runs 14 residues. V shed 5 bases, J shed 6 bases, and the junction held 3 bases outside the gene matches. CDR1 LNHDA and CDR2 SQIVND come from the germline V gene (reference sequence). The CDR3 reads CASSRTGGSGELFF. The DNA of the CDR3 is TGTGCCAGTAGTCGGACAGGGGGGTCCGGGGAGCTGTTTTTT. Full variable domain (missing parts from reference TRBV19 and TRBJ2-2): DGGITQSPKYLFRKEGQNVTLSCEQNLNHDAMYWYRQDPGQGLRLIYYSQIVNDFQKGDIAEGYSVSREKKESFPLTVTSAQKNPTAFYLCASSRTGGSGELFFGEGSRLTVL.

In its sample, this clone was seen a few times. The CDR3 DNA reads as TGTGCCAGCAGCTTCCAAACCTACAATGAGCAGTTCTTC. Amino acids: CASSFQTYNEQFF. The chain is built from TRBV7-2 and TRBJ2-1; D not certain. From germline, CDR1 is SGHTA and CDR2 FQGNSA. The CDR3 spans 13 residues. The V end lost 3 bases, the J end lost 2 bases, and 5 bases lay between the germline ends.

The chain employs TRBV10-3 and TRBJ2-1; TRBD2 might be the D (5 bases). V lost 9 bases and J lost 2, with 8 bases in between. This CDR3 is 12 amino acids long. Germline CDR1 is ENHRY and CDR2 is SYGVKD. CDR3 bases: TGTGCCATTAGCGCCACCTACAATGAGCAGTTCTTC. It yields the protein CAISATYNEQFF.

The V call is TRBV29-1, the J call TRBJ2-2; D might be TRBD1 (5 bases). The CDR3 length is 15 residues. V was shortened by 3 bases and J by 5 bases, with 16 bases between the two germline ends. Germline CDR1 and CDR2: SQVTM and ANQGSEA. The CDR3 protein is CSVEKLQGWTGELFF. The CDR3 coding sequence is TGCAGCGTTGAGAAGTTGCAGGGCTGGACCGGGGAGCTGTTTTTT.

The J gene is TRBJ2-2, the V gene TRBV28; no definite D call. Trimming took off 4 bases at V and 3 bases at J, with 12 bases between the two ends. Germline lookup yields CDR1 MDHEN and CDR2 SYDVKM. CDR3 length: 15 amino acids. Here the CDR3 DNA reads TGTGCCAGCAGTTACCGGGCCCAATACACCGGGGAGCTGTTTTTT. It specifies CASSYRAQYTGELFF.

V and J are TRBV7-2 and TRBJ1-1; D possibly corresponds to TRBD1 (6 bases). V lost 5 bases and J lost 1, with 14 bases in between. The CDR3 has 15 residues. CDR1 and CDR2 (germline): SGHTA, FQGNSA. This chain's CDR3 is CASSPRGGRNTEAFF. The DNA for the CDR3 is TGTGCCAGCAGCCCTAGGGGGGGAAGGAACACTGAAGCTTTCTTT.

The genes are TRBV21-1 and TRBJ2-1; the tabulated D call, TRBD2, remains unverified against the DNA. TRBV21-1 is a pseudogene. The CDR3 is 18 residues long. The CDR3 protein is CASSIMTSGGPSYNEQFF. DNA of the CDR3: TGTGCCAGCAGCATCATGACTAGCGGGGGGCCCTCCTACAATGAGCAGTTCTTC.

This clone was detected only a few times. This sample includes further DNA sequences coding for the same CDR3. The CDR3 here is CASSLGQPYEQYF. The CDR3 nucleotides are TGTGCCAGCAGCTTAGGACAGCCTTACGAGCAGTACTTC. The chain recombines TRBV7-8 with TRBJ2-7; possible D gene TRBD1, 5 bases. Germline V gene lookup returns CDR1 SGHVS and CDR2 FQNEAQ. Trimming removed 1 base at V and 4 bases at J, with 8 bases between. The CDR3 is 13 amino acids.

The chain combines TRBV30 with TRBJ2-2; tentatively, D is TRBD1 (7 bases). Germline CDR1 reads GTSNPN; CDR2 reads SVGIG (reference sequence). This CDR3 is 16 amino acids long. V shed 7 bases and J shed 0 bases, with 18 bases lying between them. CDR3 protein: CASRGETRANTGELFF. CDR3 nucleotides: TGTGCCTCCAGGGGGGAGACTAGGGCGAACACCGGGGAGCTGTTTTTT.

The chain combines TRBV3-1 (or the pseudogene TRBV3-2) with TRBJ1-3; D is ambiguous. The germline V gene has CDR1 LGHDT and CDR2 YNNKEL (reference sequence). This CDR3 region has 13 residues. The V end lost 8 bases, the J end lost 3 bases, and 11 bases lay between the germline ends. The CDR3 coding sequence is TGTGCCAGCTCCGGGCCCCATGGAAACACCATATATTTT. This codes for CASSGPHGNTIYF.

V gene TRBV6-5 combines with J gene TRBJ2-2; 7 bases are shared with TRBD2. CDR1 and CDR2 (germline): MNHEY, SVGAGI. CDR3 length equals 14 residues. The ends lost 6 bases at V and 5 bases at J; junction bases unmatched: 6. DNA for the CDR3: TGTGCCAGCAGGATCTCGCGGGAGACCGGGGAGCTGTTTTTT. It translates to CASRISRETGELFF.

V and J are TRBV30 and TRBJ1-2, with D maybe TRBD1 (6 bases). CDR1 is GTSNPN, CDR2 SVGIG, per germline (reference sequence). This CDR3 has 16 residues. Trimming took off 6 bases at V and 4 bases at J, with 24 bases between the two ends. The CDR3 spells CACINTWGLSSYGYTF. The DNA for the CDR3 is TGTGCCTGTATAAATACGTGGGGGCTCTCTAGCTATGGCTACACCTTC.

The chain carries TRBV6-5 and TRBJ1-4, with 7 bases lining up with TRBD1. The J segment lost 5 bases and the V segment lost 6 bases, leaving 3 bases of the junction unmatched. CDR3 length: 13 amino acids. Germline V gives CDR1 MNHEY, CDR2 SVGAGI. The CDR3 DNA reads TGTGCCAGCAGAAAGACAGGGAATGAAAAACTGTTTTTT. Residues: CASRKTGNEKLFF.

CDR3 sequence (DNA): TGTGCCAGCAGTCTTTTACAGGGAAATGAAAAACTGTTTTTT. As protein: CASSLLQGNEKLFF. The chain recombines TRBV6-5 with TRBJ1-4, with TRBD1 as a possible D gene (6 bases). V lost 5 bases and J 5 bases, leaving 12 bases between the germline ends. The CDR3 covers 14 residues. Germline assignment: CDR1 MNHEY and CDR2 SVGAGI.